This TCR beta chain is from a study of Graves' ophthalmopathy and Graves' hyperthyroidism. Study in general: Specimen type is peripheral blood, obtained at initial diagnosis before any treatment.

Study-wide results and limits: Forecasting of ophthalmopathy progression by the model achieved approximately 70% sensitivity and 72.22% specificity. Blood also contained most of the expanded thyroid clonotypes above 0.001 frequency.

As regards this clonotype: Antigen specificity is unknown.

Amplified material comprised TCR beta CDR3 regions derived from RNA transcripts. The first-round RT-PCR employed HTBI primers together with the Qiagen OneStep RT-PCR kit. A multiplex PCR was then performed as the second round. TCRdb ran MiXCR on the multiplex PCR reads and lists one entry per CDR3 protein. The data show hundreds of thousands of distinct CDR3 sequences, with approximately 40% seen just once and roughly 45% held by the top ten. The germline V and J ends were trimmed by 3 bases and 5 bases, with 7 bases remaining between them. The CDR3 extends over 11 amino acids. Germline CDR1 DFQATT, CDR2 SNEGSKA (reference sequence).

The specimen sequenced was peripheral blood. V gene TRBV20-1 combines with J gene TRBJ2-5; the D gene is possibly TRBD2 (5 bases). This TCR came from an adult man with Graves' ophthalmopathy. The CDR3 DNA sequence: TGCAGTGCTAGCTCGGGGGAGACCCAGTACTTC. Translation gives CSASSGETQYF.